The T cell receptor (beta chain) under discussion was sequenced for a study of beta chain features in type 1 diabetes. This clone was detected only a few times. This same CDR3 is encoded by further DNA sequences in the sample. Isolated RNA was reverse transcribed in full, so expressed TCRB transcripts were sequenced. Method: immunoSEQ multiplex PCR; TCRdb's copy keeps in-frame clones and lacks some. The sample records roughly 450,000 clones, about 14% being singletons. Trimming removed 5 bases from V and 0 bases from J, with 5 bases in between. Germline V CDR1 and CDR2: SGHTA, FQGNSA. The CDR3 consists of 12 residues.

J is TRBJ2-7 and V is TRBV7-2; unclear D gene. Sequenced: naive CD4+ T cells from blood. The sequence derives from a man under 40 in good health. In DNA form, the CDR3 reads TGTGCCAGCAGCCCAAGCTCCTACGAGCAGTACTTC. Translated, it gives CASSPSSYEQYF.